A selection of T cell receptor beta chains follows, all from one sample in a study of T cell changes during pregnancy in multiple sclerosis. Clones were sequenced by immunoSEQ multiplex PCR, and TCRdb holds only the in-frame ones, with some missing. The table has over 25,000 clones, about nine tenths seen once. This specimen was CD8+ T cells from peripheral blood mononuclear cells, taken in the second trimester of pregnancy. These TCRs come from a female donor with multiple sclerosis, enrolled in a pregnancy study. Each CDR3 is given with its conserved first and last residue. D genes are given only for firm matches. A row's size may be missing; if present it is once, few, many or a size class.

>TRBV10-3|.|TRBJ2-2|TRBD1
TGTGCCATCAGCCCAGGGACAGGGGATGTCGGGCGCACCGGGGAGCTGTTTTTT
CAISPGTGDVGRTGELFF
>TRBV4-3|.|TRBJ2-2|.
TGCGCCAGCAGCTACACCAACACCGGGGAGCTGTTTTTT
CASSYTNTGELFF
>TRBV11-1|once|TRBJ1-5|.
TGTGCCAGCAGCTTACATAGCAATCAGCCCCAGCATTTT
CASSLHSNQPQHF
>TRBV18|.|TRBJ1-3|.
TGTGCCAGCTCACCGACTCCCGGGAGGGAATCTGGAAACACCATATATTTT
CASSPTPGRESGNTIYF
>TRBV7-3|.|TRBJ2-3|TRBD2
TGTGCCAGCAGCTTAAGACTAGCGGGAGGGCCGGCTAGCACAGATACGCAGTATTTT
CASSLRLAGGPASTDTQYF
>TRBV28|.|TRBJ2-7|.
TGTGCCAGCAGTCCGCCTCGGAGTTACGAGCAGTACTTC
CASSPPRSYEQYF
>TRBV6-4|.|TRBJ2-1|TRBD2
TGTGCCAGCAGCTCTAGCGGGGGGGCCTACAATGAGCAGTTCTTC
CASSSSGGAYNEQFF
>TRBV19|.|TRBJ1-1|.
TGTGCCAGTAGTATAGTGTTCGGCAGCGAGAACACTGAAGCTTTCTTT
CASSIVFGSENTEAFF
>TRBV18|.|TRBJ2-3|TRBD2
TGTGCCAGCTCACGGACTAGCGGTTACACAGATACGCAGTATTTT
CASSRTSGYTDTQYF
>TRBV27|.|TRBJ1-1|TRBD1
TGTGCCAGCAGTAAACAGGGGCCGGCGTACACTGAAGCTTTCTTT
CASSKQGPAYTEAFF
>TRBV6-6|.|TRBJ2-7|TRBD1
TGTGCCACCGAGAGCGGGACAGGGTACGAGCAGTACTTC
CATESGTGYEQYF
>TRBV18|once|TRBJ2-7|.
TGTGCCAGCTCACCACCGGACAACTACGAGCAGTACTTC
CASSPPDNYEQYF
>TRBV28|.|TRBJ2-5|.
TGTGCCAGCAGTTTTCGTGGGACAAGGGATGGTAAGAAAGAGACCCAGTACTTC
CASSFRGTRDGKKETQYF
>TRBV28|once|TRBJ1-3|.
TGTGCCAGCAGTCCTCCAGAGGACACCATATATTTT
CASSPPEDTIYF
>TRBV23-1|few|TRBJ1-5|.
TGCGCCAGCAGTCCGCCGGCGAACGACCGGGAACAGCCCCAGCATTTT
CASSPPANDREQPQHF
>TRBV5-4|.|TRBJ1-1|.
TGTGCCAGCAGCCCCCGCCGGGGGGGGGTGGGGATTACTGAAGCTTTCTTT
CASSPRRGGVGITEAFF
>TRBV19|few|TRBJ1-2|.
TGTGCCAGTAGTATAACGAGCGGTTCGAACTATGGCTACACCTTC
CASSITSGSNYGYTF
>TRBV7-9|.|TRBJ2-3|TRBD1
TGTGCCAGCAGCCACCTGACAGGGGAAGATACGCAGTATTTT
CASSHLTGEDTQYF
>TRBV6-5|.|TRBJ2-3|TRBD2
TGTGCCAGCAGTTTAGGTCCAGCGGGGGTCACAGATACGCAGTATTTT
CASSLGPAGVTDTQYF
>TRBV11-2|.|TRBJ2-3|TRBD1
TGTGCCAGCAGCTTAGATGACAGGGTAGGGGGTACGCAGTATTTT
CASSLDDRVGGTQYF
>TRBV5-1|.|TRBJ2-1|TRBD2
TGCGCCAGCAGCCCGATAGCGGGAGCCGATGAGCAGTTCTTC
CASSPIAGADEQFF
>TRBV7-3|.|TRBJ1-2|TRBD1
TGTGCCAGCAGCTCGGGGACAGGGGGCGATGGCTACACCTTC
CASSSGTGGDGYTF
>TRBV10-3|.|TRBJ1-2|TRBD1
TGTGCCATCAGTGAAGGATGGACAGGGGTCCCTAGTTTATACACCTTC
CAISEGWTGVPSLYTF
>TRBV5-1|.|TRBJ1-1|TRBD1
TGCGCCAGCAGCTTGGAGGGACAGCGAACGAAAGCTTTCTTT
CASSLEGQRTKAFF
>TRBV4-1|.|TRBJ2-2|.
TGCGCCAGCAGCCAAGGGACAGCGAACACCGGGGAGCTGTTTTTT
CASSQGTANTGELFF
>TRBV7-9|.|TRBJ1-4|.
TGTGCCAGCAGCTTCCCACAGGGATCGATTAATGAAAAACTGTTTTTT
CASSFPQGSINEKLFF
>TRBV19|few|TRBJ2-5|.
TGTGCCACTTCGGGGGATCGGGAGACCCAGTACTTC
CATSGDRETQYF
>TRBV27|few|TRBJ2-7|.
TGTGCCAGCAGTCACTACGAGCAGTACTTC
CASSHYEQYF
>TRBV19|.|TRBJ1-2|.
TGTGCCAGTAGTATGTCGTCAGGAAACGGCTACACCTTC
CASSMSSGNGYTF
>TRBV4-2|.|TRBJ1-5|.
TGTGCCAGCAGCGGAACAGGCTCCTTTGGGCAGCCCCAGCATTTT
CASSGTGSFGQPQHF
>TRBV4-3|.|TRBJ2-1|TRBD2
TGCGCCAGCAGCCAAGTAAGCGGGGGGGCGAATGAGCAGTTCTTC
CASSQVSGGANEQFF
>TRBV10-3|.|TRBJ1-5|.
TGTGCCATCAGTGAGTTGGGAGGGGAGGAGCCCCAGCATTTT
CAISELGGEEPQHF
>TRBV4-3|.|TRBJ1-5|TRBD1
TGCGCCAGCAGCCAAGATTGGGACAGGGGCCTTTCTAATCAGCCCCAGCATTTT
CASSQDWDRGLSNQPQHF
>TRBV7-8|.|TRBJ2-1|.
TGTGCCAGCAGCTGGACCGGGGGAAAGGCTGAGCAGTTCTTC
CASSWTGGKAEQFF
>TRBV11-2|.|TRBJ2-7|.
TGTGCCAGCAGCCCCCTAAAAGGGCATCAAGGGGTATACTACGAGCAGTACTTC
CASSPLKGHQGVYYEQYF
>TRBV9|.|TRBJ1-2|TRBD1
TGTGCCAGCACCCTAGGACAGGGGAGTAACTATGGCTACACCTTC
CASTLGQGSNYGYTF
>TRBV7-8|.|TRBJ1-3|.
TGTGCCAGCAGCGGCTTAGAGGGCTCTGGAAACACCATATATTTT
CASSGLEGSGNTIYF
>TRBV7-2|.|TRBJ2-1|.
TGTGCCAGCAGCTTAGGAGAGCTGATGAGACAGTTCTTC
CASSLGELMRQFF
>TRBV9|.|TRBJ2-1|TRBD1
TGTGCCAGCAGCGTAGTTGGGACAGGGAACTACAATGAGCAGTTCTTC
CASSVVGTGNYNEQFF
>TRBV6-4|.|TRBJ2-3|TRBD2
TGTGCCAGCAGCGGACTAGCGGGAGGGACAGATACGCAGTATTTT
CASSGLAGGTDTQYF
>TRBV28|.|TRBJ2-7|TRBD2
TGTGCCAGCAGTTTATTGGGAGGGCCTTTGTACGAGCAGTACTTC
CASSLLGGPLYEQYF
>TRBV7-9|.|TRBJ2-7|.
TGTGCCAGCAGCTTAGTTTCTGTAGACGAGCAGTACTTC
CASSLVSVDEQYF
>TRBV15|.|TRBJ1-1|.
TGTGCCACCAGTGGTCAGGGCTACGCTGAAGCTTTCTTT
CATSGQGYAEAFF
>TRBV11-3|.|TRBJ2-7|.
TGTGCCAGCAGCTTCACCGGGCCCCGGGGCGAGCAGTACTTC
CASSFTGPRGEQYF
>TRBV19|.|TRBJ2-7|TRBD1
TGTGCCAGTACTCTAGGCCCCGGGACAGGGTCCAACGAGCAGTACTTC
CASTLGPGTGSNEQYF